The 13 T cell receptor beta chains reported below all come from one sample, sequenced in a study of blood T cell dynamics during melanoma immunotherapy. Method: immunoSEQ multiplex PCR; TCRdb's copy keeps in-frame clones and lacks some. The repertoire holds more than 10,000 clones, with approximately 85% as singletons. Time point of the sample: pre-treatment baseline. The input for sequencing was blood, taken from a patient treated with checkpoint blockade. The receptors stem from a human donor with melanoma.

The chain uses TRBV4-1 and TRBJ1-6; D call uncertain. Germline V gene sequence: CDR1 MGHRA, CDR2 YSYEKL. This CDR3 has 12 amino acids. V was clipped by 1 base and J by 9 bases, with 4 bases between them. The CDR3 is CASSQGPSPLHF. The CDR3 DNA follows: TGCGCCAGCAGCCAAGGTCCTTCACCCCTCCACTTT.

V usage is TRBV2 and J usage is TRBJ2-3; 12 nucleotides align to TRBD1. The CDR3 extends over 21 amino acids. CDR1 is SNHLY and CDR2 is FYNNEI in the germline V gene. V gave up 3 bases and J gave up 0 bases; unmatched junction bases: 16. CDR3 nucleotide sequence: TGTGCCAGCAGTGACGCCAGAAACCGGGACAGGGGGCTCCCTAGCACAGATACGCAGTATTTT. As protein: CASSDARNRDRGLPSTDTQYF.

As DNA, the CDR3 is TGTGCCAGCATGCGTACTAAGAATCGAGCTTTCTTT. Its translation is CASMRTKNRAFF. The rearrangement links TRBV2 to TRBJ1-1; D is ambiguous. The CDR3 loop spans 12 amino acids. Germline V gene data show CDR1 as SNHLY and CDR2 as FYNNEI. V was pared by 7 bases and J by 10 bases, with 16 bases between.

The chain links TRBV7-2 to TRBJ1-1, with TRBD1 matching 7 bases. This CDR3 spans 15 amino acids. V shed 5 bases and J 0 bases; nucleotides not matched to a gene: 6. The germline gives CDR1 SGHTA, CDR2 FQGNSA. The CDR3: CASSKSRGMNTEAFF. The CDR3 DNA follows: TGTGCCAGCAGCAAATCCAGGGGGATGAACACTGAAGCTTTCTTT.

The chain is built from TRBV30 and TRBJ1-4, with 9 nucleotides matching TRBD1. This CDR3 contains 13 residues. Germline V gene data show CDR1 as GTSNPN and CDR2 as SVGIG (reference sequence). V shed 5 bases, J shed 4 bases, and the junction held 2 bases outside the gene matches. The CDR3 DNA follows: TGTGCCTGGGGGACAGGGCTTAATGAAAAACTGTTTTTT. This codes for CAWGTGLNEKLFF.

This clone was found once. The CDR3 is CASSGATGNRAEAFF. DNA of the CDR3: TGTGCCAGCAGCGGGGCGACAGGGAATCGGGCTGAAGCTTTCTTT. The chain carries TRBV9 and TRBJ1-1, with 7 bases matching TRBD1. The CDR3 runs to 15 residues. The V and J ends lost 3 bases and 6 bases, in that order; junction bases with no gene match: 11. Germline-derived CDR1 and CDR2 are SGDLS and YYNGEE.

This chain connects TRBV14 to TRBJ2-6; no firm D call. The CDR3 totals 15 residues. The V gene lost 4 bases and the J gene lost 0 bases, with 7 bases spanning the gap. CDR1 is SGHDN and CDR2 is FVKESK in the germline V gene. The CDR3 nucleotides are TGTGCCAGCAGCCTTTTCCCCTCTGGGGCCAACGTCCTGACTTTC. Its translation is CASSLFPSGANVLTF.

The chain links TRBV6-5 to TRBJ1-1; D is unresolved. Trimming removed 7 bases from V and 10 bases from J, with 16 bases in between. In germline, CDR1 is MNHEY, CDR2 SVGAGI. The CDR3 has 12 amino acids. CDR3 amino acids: CASKRLRSRAFF. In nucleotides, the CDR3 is TGTGCCAGCAAAAGGTTGCGCTCGAGAGCTTTCTTT.

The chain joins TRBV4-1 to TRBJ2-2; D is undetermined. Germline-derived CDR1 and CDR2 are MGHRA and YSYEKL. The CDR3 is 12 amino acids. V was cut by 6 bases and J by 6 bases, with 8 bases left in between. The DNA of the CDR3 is TGCGCCAGCAGTCAATTACCCGGGGAGCTGTTTTTT. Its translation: CASSQLPGELFF.

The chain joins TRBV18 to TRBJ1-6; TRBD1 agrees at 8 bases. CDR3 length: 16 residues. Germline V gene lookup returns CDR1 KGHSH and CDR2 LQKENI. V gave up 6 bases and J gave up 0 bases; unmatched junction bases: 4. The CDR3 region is CASSPTGGSYNSPLHF. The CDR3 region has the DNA TGTGCCAGCTCCCCCACAGGGGGCTCCTATAATTCACCCCTCCACTTT.

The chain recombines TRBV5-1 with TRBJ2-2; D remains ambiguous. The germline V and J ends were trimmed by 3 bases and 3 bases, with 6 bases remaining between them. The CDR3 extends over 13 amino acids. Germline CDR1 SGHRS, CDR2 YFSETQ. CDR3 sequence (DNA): TGCGCCAGCAGCTCCCTTTACACCGGGGAGCTGTTTTTT. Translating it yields CASSSLYTGELFF.

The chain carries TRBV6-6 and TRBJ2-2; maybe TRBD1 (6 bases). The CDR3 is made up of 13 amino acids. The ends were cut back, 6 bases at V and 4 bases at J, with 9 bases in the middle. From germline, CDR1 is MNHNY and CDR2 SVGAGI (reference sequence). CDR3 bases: TGTGCCAGCAGCCCAGGGGTCACCGGGGAGCTGTTTTTT. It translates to CASSPGVTGELFF.

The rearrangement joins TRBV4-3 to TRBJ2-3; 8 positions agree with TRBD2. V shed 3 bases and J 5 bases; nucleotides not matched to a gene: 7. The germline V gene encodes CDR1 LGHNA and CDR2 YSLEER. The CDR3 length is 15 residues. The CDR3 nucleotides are TGCGCCAGCAGCCAGTTTAGCGGGGAAGTAGATACGCAGTATTTT. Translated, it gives CASSQFSGEVDTQYF.